This TCR beta chain was recorded in a study of regulatory T cells in long-lasting Graves disease. Time point: persistent/refractory GD, antithyroid drugs over 5 years with positive TRAb. The authors made the TCR library using RNA they extracted from PBMCs. General study points: There were preferences for TRBV28, TRBJ1-2 and TRBJ2-5 in persistent disease.

CDR3-region Arm-PCR and iRepertoire HTBI primers produced the TCR beta libraries. Per the original data handling: Segment identification across samples yielded 55 to 65 TRBV and roughly 14 TRBJ segments. Each CDR3 protein gets one entry after TCRdb re-called the multiplex PCR reads with MiXCR. TCRdb's processing, not the authors' own work, is the source of the V and J calls. The data show about 470,000 distinct CDR3 sequences, 20% to 25% seen once. The germline V and J ends were trimmed by 6 bases and 0 bases, with 3 bases remaining between them. Looked up from germline, CDR1 is MNHEY and CDR2 is SMNVEV (reference sequence). This CDR3 region has 12 residues. This clonotype was seen many times. Its antigen is still unknown.

The rearrangement uses TRBV27 and TRBJ2-4, with D hard to call. Sequencing was performed on peripheral blood mononuclear cells (PBMCs), taken when the disease was refractory, from a patient treated with antithyroid drugs. This receptor was obtained from a female donor with Graves disease. CDR3 bases: TGTGCCAGCAGCCCAGCCAAAAACATTCAGTACTTC. It specifies CASSPAKNIQYF.